A selection of T cell receptor beta chains follows, all from one sample in a study of neurological immune-mediated disorders. TCRdb called the 5' RACE reads again in MiXCR, with one record for every CDR3 protein. Seen here are roughly 100,000 distinct CDR3 sequences, 10% to 11% observed once, and the top ten hold around 3.1%. The sample taken for sequencing was PBMCs. These receptor sequences come from a female donor with HTLV-1-associated myelopathy (HAM/TSP). Both conserved end residues are part of each CDR3. A D gene is named only where the DNA matches it firmly. Clone size is stated in some rows and not others, as once, few, many or a class when expanded.

j_gene	abundance	v_gene	d_gene	CDR3nt	CDR3aa
TRBJ1-1	many	TRBV5-1	-	TGCGCCAGCAGTGTACAGCCAATGAACACTGAAGCTTTCTTT	CASSVQPMNTEAFF
TRBJ2-6	many	TRBV2	TRBD1	TGTGCCAGCACGTCTTTTATCCGGGACAGGGGGTTTGGGGCCAACGTCCTGACTTTC	CASTSFIRDRGFGANVLTF
TRBJ2-7	many	TRBV2	-	TGTGCCAGCAGTCGGACTTACGAGCAGTACTTC	CASSRTYEQYF
TRBJ1-2	-	TRBV7-2	TRBD1	TGTGCCAGCAGCTTCACGACAGGGGGCCATGGCTTCACCTTC	CASSFTTGGHGFTF
TRBJ2-1	many	TRBV5-1	TRBD1	TGCGCCAGCAGCTTGTTGACAGGGGGTTCCTACAATGAGCAGTTCTTC	CASSLLTGGSYNEQFF
TRBJ1-5	many	TRBV5-1	-	TGCGCCAGCAGTCCGGAGGGGGGGTATCAGCCCCAGCATTTT	CASSPEGGYQPQHF
TRBJ1-1	many	TRBV15	TRBD1	TGTGCCACCAGCAGATCACAGGGGGCGGCTTTCTTT	CATSRSQGAAFF
TRBJ2-1	many	TRBV9	-	TGTGCCAGCAGTGCGGATAACCCCTCCTACAATGAGCAGTTCTTC	CASSADNPSYNEQFF
TRBJ2-7	few	TRBV2	-	TGTGCCAGCGTCCTAGACTCCTACGAGCAGTACTTC	CASVLDSYEQYF
TRBJ2-3	-	TRBV5-1	-	TGCGACAGCAGCTTGGGACGTGGAACCCGCACAGATACGCAGTATTTT	CDSSLGRGTRTDTQYF
TRBJ2-6	-	TRBV12-3/TRBV12-4	-	TGTGCCAGCAGCAATTGGAGGAGCTCTGGGGCCAACGTCCTGACTTTC	CASSNWRSSGANVLTF
TRBJ2-7	many	TRBV7-2	-	TGTGCCAGCAGCTTAGATAGGGCCGAGCAGTACTTC	CASSLDRAEQYF
TRBJ2-1	many	TRBV4-1	TRBD2	TGCGCCAGCAGCCTAGGACTAGCGGGGACCAATGAGCAGTTCTTC	CASSLGLAGTNEQFF
TRBJ1-6	many	TRBV7-7	TRBD1	TGTGCCAGCAGCCCCCTGTACAGGGGGTCTTCACCCCTCCACTTT	CASSPLYRGSSPLHF
TRBJ2-7	many	TRBV9	TRBD1	TGTGCCAGCAGCGTAGTTCATTTGGGACAGGGGTTTATTGACGAGCAGTACTTC	CASSVVHLGQGFIDEQYF
TRBJ2-5	many	TRBV7-2	-	TGTGCCAGCAGCTTCCAGGGATACCAAGAGACCCAGTACTTC	CASSFQGYQETQYF
TRBJ1-5	many	TRBV5-1	-	TGCGCCAGCAGCTCCGTCAACAGTTATATAATTTGTCAGCCCCAGCATTTT	CASSSVNSYIICQPQHF
TRBJ2-5	-	TRBV5-1	-	TGCGCCAGCAGCTTGGACAGGGCCCAAGAGACCCAGTACTTC	CASSLDRAQETQYF
TRBJ1-2	many	TRBV9	-	TGTGCCAGCAGCGGTGGATTCGGAGGCTACACCTTC	CASSGGFGGYTF
TRBJ2-7	many	TRBV6-5	-	TGTGCCAGCAGTACCCTTGCGGCAGGCTCCTACGAGCAGTACTTC	CASSTLAAGSYEQYF
TRBJ2-7	many	TRBV5-6	-	TGTGCCAGCAGCCTCGGGGCCTCCTACGAGCAGTACTTC	CASSLGASYEQYF
TRBJ2-1	few	TRBV5-1	-	TGCGCCAGCAGCTCGGGGGGCTTCCAATACAATGAGCAGTTCTTC	CASSSGGFQYNEQFF
TRBJ2-7	many	TRBV3-1	-	TGTGCCAGCAGCCAGAGCTACTACGAGCAGTACTTC	CASSQSYYEQYF
TRBJ2-1	few	TRBV7-9	-	TGTGCCAGCAGCTTAGCTTCCGGGGGCGGAGGTGTGAATGAGCAGTTCTTC	CASSLASGGGGVNEQFF
TRBJ2-1	many	TRBV11-2	-	TGTGCCAGCAGCTTAGTTCAAGGGTTCGATGAGCAGTTCTTC	CASSLVQGFDEQFF
TRBJ2-1	many	TRBV18	-	TGTGCCAGCTCACTGGGAGCTGTCTACAATGAGCAGTTCTTC	CASSLGAVYNEQFF
TRBJ2-7	many	TRBV5-1	TRBD2	TGCGCCAGCAGCTTGCTAGCGGGGGCCACCTCCTACGAGCAGTACTTC	CASSLLAGATSYEQYF
TRBJ2-7	many	TRBV29-1	-	TGCAGCGTTTCAGGAGGGACAGTCACCTACGAGCAGTACTTC	CSVSGGTVTYEQYF
TRBJ2-7	once	TRBV18	TRBD2	TGTACCAGCTCACCATTCGGACTAGAAATCGAGCAGTACTTC	CTSSPFGLEIEQYF
TRBJ2-5	few	TRBV9	-	TGTGCCAGCACCGAGAGGGAAGGGCCCGGAGAGACCCAGTACTTC	CASTEREGPGETQYF
TRBJ2-3	-	TRBV5-6	-	TGTGCCAGCAGCGGATTTGCAGATACGCAGTATTTT	CASSGFADTQYF
TRBJ2-7	many	TRBV7-2	-	TGTGCCAGCAGCTTCGGGACGACATCCTACGAGCAGTACTTC	CASSFGTTSYEQYF
TRBJ2-1	many	TRBV5-5	TRBD2	TGTGCCAGCAGGTCCGGGGGGTTGACCTACAATGAGCAGTTCTTC	CASRSGGLTYNEQFF
TRBJ2-1	many	TRBV11-2	TRBD2	TGTGCCAGCAGCGGATGGACTAGCGGGGGGGCAAATGAGCAGTTCTTC	CASSGWTSGGANEQFF
TRBJ1-3	many	TRBV5-1	-	TGCGCCAGCAGCGCGAATACAGGGTCTGGAAACACCATATATTTT	CASSANTGSGNTIYF
TRBJ2-7	few	TRBV5-1	TRBD2	TGCGCCAGCAGCTTGTCGGGGGGAACCTACGAGCAGTACTTC	CASSLSGGTYEQYF
TRBJ2-3	many	TRBV9	-	TGTGCCAGCAGCGTCGGGTCTGATACGCAGTATTTT	CASSVGSDTQYF
TRBJ2-7	many	TRBV7-2	-	TGTGCCAGCAGCTCTCCTTCATACGAGCAGTACTTC	CASSSPSYEQYF
TRBJ2-2	few	TRBV7-2	TRBD2	TGTGCCAGCAGCTTAACTAGCGGGGGATTGACCGGGGAGCTGTTTTTT	CASSLTSGGLTGELFF
TRBJ1-2	many	TRBV12-3/TRBV12-4	-	TGTGCCAGCAGTTTTACAGACTATGGCTACACCTTC	CASSFTDYGYTF
TRBJ2-7	many	TRBV7-9	-	TGTGCCAGCAGCTCGACAGTCGGCCTATACGAGCAGTACTTC	CASSSTVGLYEQYF
TRBJ2-7	-	TRBV5-1	TRBD1	TGCGCCAGCGAACCGGGACAGGGGGTCGAGCAGTACTTC	CASEPGQGVEQYF
TRBJ1-5	many	TRBV5-1	-	TGCGCCAGCAGCTTGGACCCGTCTAGCAATCAGCCCCAGCATTTT	CASSLDPSSNQPQHF
TRBJ2-1	-	TRBV20-1	-	TGCAGTACCGTCGCCCGGGGGCACGGTGAGCAGTTCTTC	CSTVARGHGEQFF
TRBJ2-1	many	TRBV6-2/TRBV6-3	-	TGTGCCAGCACCCCCAGAGGGTTAGGCGTGAGCAATGAGCAGTTCTTC	CASTPRGLGVSNEQFF
TRBJ2-1	many	TRBV9	-	TGTGCCAGCAATCTCCCGAGGGACAATGAGCAGTTCTTC	CASNLPRDNEQFF
TRBJ2-7	many	TRBV7-2	-	TGTGCCAGCAGCCAACAGCCGTTCATGGGCTACGAGCAGTACTTC	CASSQQPFMGYEQYF
TRBJ2-3	many	TRBV7-3	-	TGTGCCAGCAGCCCGGGGGCTCGTGGTACGCAGTATTTT	CASSPGARGTQYF
TRBJ1-4	many	TRBV5-1	-	TGCGCCAGCAGCTGGGACGGCCTTAATGAAAAACTGTTTTTT	CASSWDGLNEKLFF
TRBJ2-3	many	TRBV5-1	-	TGCGCCAGCAGCCCCTTTCCCACGCCGGGGGATACGCAGTATTTT	CASSPFPTPGDTQYF
TRBJ1-5	many	TRBV20-1	-	TGCAGTGCTAGAGGATTCAGGGAGGGGGTTTTTAGCAATCAGCCCCAGCATTTT	CSARGFREGVFSNQPQHF